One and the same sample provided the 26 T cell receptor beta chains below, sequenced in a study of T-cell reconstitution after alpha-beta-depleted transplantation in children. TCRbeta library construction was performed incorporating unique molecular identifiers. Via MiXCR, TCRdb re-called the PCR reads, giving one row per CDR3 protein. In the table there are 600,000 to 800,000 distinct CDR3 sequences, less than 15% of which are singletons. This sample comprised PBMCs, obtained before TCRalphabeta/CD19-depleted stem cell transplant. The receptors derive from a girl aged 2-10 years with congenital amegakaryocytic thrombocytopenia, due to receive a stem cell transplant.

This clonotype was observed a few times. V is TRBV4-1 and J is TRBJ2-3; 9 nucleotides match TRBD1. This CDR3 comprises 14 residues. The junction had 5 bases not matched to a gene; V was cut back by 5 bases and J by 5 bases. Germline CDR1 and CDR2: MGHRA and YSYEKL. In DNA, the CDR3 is TGCGCCAGCAGCGGGACAGGGAAAGGAGATACGCAGTATTTT. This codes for CASSGTGKGDTQYF.

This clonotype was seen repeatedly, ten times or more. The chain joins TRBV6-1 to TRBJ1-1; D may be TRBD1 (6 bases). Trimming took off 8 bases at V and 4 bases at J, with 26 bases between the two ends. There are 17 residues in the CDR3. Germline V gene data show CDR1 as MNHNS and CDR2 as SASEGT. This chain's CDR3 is CASSGTPGARGSTEAFF. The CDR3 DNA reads TGTGCCAGCTCGGGGACCCCGGGGGCGCGCGGAAGCACTGAAGCTTTCTTT.

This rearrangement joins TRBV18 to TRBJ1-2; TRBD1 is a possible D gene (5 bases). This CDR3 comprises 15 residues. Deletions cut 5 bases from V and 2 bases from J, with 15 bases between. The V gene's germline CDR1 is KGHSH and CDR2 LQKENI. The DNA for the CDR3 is TGTGCCAGCTCATCTGACCGGGACCGAAACTATGGCTACACCTTC. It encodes CASSSDRDRNYGYTF.

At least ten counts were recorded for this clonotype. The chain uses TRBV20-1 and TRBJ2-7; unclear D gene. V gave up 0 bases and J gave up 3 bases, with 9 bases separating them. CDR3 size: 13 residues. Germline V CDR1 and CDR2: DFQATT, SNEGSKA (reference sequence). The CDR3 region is CSARDYRFYEQYF. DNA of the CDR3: TGCAGTGCTAGAGACTATCGCTTCTACGAGCAGTACTTC.

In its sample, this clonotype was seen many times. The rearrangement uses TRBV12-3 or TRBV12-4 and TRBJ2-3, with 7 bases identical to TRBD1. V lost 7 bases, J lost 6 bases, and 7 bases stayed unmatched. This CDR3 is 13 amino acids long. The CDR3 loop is CASTLLRGDTQYF. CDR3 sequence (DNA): TGTGCCAGCACGCTCCTCAGGGGGGATACGCAGTATTTT.

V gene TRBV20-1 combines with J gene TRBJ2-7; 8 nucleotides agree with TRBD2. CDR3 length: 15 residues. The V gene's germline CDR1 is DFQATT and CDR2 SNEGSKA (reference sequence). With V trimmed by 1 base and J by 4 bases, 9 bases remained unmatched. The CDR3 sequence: CSARGASGSLYEQYF. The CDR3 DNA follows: TGCAGTGCTAGAGGGGCCAGCGGGAGTTTATACGAGCAGTACTTC.

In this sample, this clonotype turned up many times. The CDR3: CASSQDYRSQTTDTQYF. The CDR3 DNA reads TGTGCCAGCAGCCAAGACTATCGGAGCCAAACCACAGATACGCAGTATTTT. The chain is built from TRBV4-2 and TRBJ2-3, with D hard to call. Germline V gives CDR1 LGHNA, CDR2 YNFKEQ. Trimming removed 0 bases at V and 2 bases at J, with 15 bases between. The CDR3 loop spans 17 amino acids.

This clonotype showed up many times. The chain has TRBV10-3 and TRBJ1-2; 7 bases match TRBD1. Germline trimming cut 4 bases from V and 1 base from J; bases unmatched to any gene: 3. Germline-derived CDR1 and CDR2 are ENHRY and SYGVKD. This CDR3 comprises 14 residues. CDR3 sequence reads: CAISGDRDNYGYTF. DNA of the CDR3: TGTGCCATCAGTGGGGACAGAGATAACTATGGCTACACCTTC.

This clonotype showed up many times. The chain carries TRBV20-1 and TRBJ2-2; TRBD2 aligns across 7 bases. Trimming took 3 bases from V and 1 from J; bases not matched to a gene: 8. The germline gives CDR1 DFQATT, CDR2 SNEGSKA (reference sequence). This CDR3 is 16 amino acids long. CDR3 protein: CSASRAGMGNTGELFF. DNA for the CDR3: TGCAGTGCTAGTCGAGCGGGAATGGGGAACACCGGGGAGCTGTTTTTT.

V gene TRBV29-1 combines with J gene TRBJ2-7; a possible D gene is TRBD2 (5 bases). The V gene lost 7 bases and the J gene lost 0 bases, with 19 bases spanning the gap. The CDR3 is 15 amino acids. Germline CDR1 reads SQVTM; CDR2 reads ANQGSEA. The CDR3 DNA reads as TGCAGCGCCGCTGGGGAGAGGGTCGACTCCTACGAGCAGTACTTC. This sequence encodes CSAAGERVDSYEQYF.

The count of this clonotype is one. The CDR3 nucleotides are TGTGCCAGCAGTTCCCGGATAGGGATTACCTACGAGCAGTACTTC. As protein: CASSSRIGITYEQYF. The chain combines TRBV12-3 or TRBV12-4 with TRBJ2-7, with unresolved D. V lost 4 bases and J lost 2, with 15 bases in between. There are 15 residues in the CDR3.

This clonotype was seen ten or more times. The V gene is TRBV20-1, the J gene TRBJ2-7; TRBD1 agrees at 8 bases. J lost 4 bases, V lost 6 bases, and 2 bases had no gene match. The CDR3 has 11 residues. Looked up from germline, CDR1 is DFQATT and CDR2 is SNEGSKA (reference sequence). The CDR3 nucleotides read TGCAGTGCCTGGACAGGGTACGAGCAGTACTTC. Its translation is CSAWTGYEQYF.

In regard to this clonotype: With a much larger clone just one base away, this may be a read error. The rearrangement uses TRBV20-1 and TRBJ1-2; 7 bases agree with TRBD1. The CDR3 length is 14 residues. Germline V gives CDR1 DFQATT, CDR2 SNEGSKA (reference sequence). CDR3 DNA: TGCAGTGCTGGAGGACAGGAGACTAACTATGGCGACACCTTC. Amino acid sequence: CSAGGQETNYGDTF.

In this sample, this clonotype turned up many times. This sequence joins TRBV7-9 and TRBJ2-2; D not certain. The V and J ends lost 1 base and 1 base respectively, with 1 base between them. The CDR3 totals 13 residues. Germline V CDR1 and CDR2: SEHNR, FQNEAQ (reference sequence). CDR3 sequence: CASSLENTGELFF. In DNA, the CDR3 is TGTGCCAGCAGCTTAGAGAACACCGGGGAGCTGTTTTTT.

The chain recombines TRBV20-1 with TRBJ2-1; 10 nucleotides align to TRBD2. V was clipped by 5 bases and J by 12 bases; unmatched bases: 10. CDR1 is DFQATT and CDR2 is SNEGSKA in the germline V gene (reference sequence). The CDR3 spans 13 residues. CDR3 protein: CSAGSGRATVQFF. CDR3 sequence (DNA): TGCAGTGCTGGAAGCGGGAGGGCCACAGTGCAGTTCTTC.

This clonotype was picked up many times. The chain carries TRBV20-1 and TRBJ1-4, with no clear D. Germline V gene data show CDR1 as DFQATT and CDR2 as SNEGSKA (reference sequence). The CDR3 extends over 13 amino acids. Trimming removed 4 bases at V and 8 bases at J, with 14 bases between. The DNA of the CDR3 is TGCAGTGCTATTTCCGCGGTCGGGGAAAAACTGTTTTTT. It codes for CSAISAVGEKLFF.

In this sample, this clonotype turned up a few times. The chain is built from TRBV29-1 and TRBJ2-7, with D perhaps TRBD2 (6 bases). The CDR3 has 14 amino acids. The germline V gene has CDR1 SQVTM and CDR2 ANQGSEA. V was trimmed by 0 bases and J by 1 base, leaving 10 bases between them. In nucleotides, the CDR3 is TGCAGCGTTGAAGATCGGGACTTGTCCTACGAGCAGTACTTC. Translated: CSVEDRDLSYEQYF.

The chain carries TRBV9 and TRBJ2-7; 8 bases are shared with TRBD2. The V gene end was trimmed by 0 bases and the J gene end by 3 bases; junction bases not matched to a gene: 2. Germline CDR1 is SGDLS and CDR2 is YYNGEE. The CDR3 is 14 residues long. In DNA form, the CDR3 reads TGTGCCAGCAGCGTAGGGCTAGCGGGCTACGAGCAGTACTTC. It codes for CASSVGLAGYEQYF.

Here the CDR3 reads CASSFPEANTEAFF. The CDR3 nucleotides are TGTGCCAGCAGCTTCCCCGAGGCGAACACTGAAGCTTTCTTT. The chain uses TRBV7-9 and TRBJ1-1; unclear D gene. The length of the CDR3 is 14 residues. With 3 bases removed from V and 1 base from J, the gap between germline ends came to 9 bases. Germline V gene data show CDR1 as SEHNR and CDR2 as FQNEAQ (reference sequence).

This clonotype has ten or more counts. The CDR3 sequence: CASSFEREPDTQYF. CDR3 DNA sequence: TGCGCCAGCAGCTTCGAGCGGGAGCCAGATACGCAGTATTTT. The chain is built from TRBV5-1 and TRBJ2-3; TRBD2 matches at 8 bases. Germline CDR1 and CDR2: SGHRS and YFSETQ. This CDR3 is built from 14 residues. The trim removed 2 bases at V and 4 bases at J, leaving 3 bases unmatched.

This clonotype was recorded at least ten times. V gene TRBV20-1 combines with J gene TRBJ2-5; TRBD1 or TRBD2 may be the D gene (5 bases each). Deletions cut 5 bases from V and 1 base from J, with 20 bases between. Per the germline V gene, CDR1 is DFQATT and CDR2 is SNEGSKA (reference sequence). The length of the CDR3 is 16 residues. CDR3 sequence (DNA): TGCAGTGCTTATGGCAGCCTTGGGGGATTCCAAGAGACCCAGTACTTC. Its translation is CSAYGSLGGFQETQYF.

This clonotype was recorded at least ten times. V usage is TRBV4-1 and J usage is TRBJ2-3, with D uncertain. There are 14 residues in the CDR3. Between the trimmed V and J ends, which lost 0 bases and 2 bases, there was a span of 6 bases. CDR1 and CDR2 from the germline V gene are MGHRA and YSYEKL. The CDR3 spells CASSQERFTDTQYF. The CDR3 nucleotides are TGCGCCAGCAGCCAAGAAAGATTCACAGATACGCAGTATTTT.

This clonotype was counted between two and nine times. CDR3 DNA: TGCGCCAGCAGCGGACCTAGCGGGAAAGTTGACACCGGGGAGCTGTTTTTT. The encoded protein is CASSGPSGKVDTGELFF. The chain couples TRBV5-1 to TRBJ2-2; TRBD2 matches 9 bases. The CDR3 contains 17 residues. Germline trimming cut 4 bases from V and 3 bases from J; bases unmatched to any gene: 10. Germline V gene lookup returns CDR1 SGHRS and CDR2 YFSETQ.

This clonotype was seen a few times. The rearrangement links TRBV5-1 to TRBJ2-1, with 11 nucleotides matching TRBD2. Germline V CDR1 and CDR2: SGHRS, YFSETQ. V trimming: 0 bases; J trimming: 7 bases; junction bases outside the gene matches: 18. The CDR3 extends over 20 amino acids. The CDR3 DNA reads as TGCGCCAGCAGCTTGGGGCGCCGATGGTCCACTAGCGGGAGTAGGAATGAGCAGTTCTTC. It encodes CASSLGRRWSTSGSRNEQFF.

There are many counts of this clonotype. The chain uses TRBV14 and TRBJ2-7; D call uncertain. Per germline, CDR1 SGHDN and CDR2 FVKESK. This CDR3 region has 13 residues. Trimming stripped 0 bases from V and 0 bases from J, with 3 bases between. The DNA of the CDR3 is TGTGCCAGCAGCCAAGACATCTCCTACGAGCAGTACTTC. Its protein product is CASSQDISYEQYF.

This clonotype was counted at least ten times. The CDR3 protein is CSATGTSGNYEQYF. CDR3 bases: TGCAGTGCTACCGGGACTAGCGGAAACTACGAGCAGTACTTC. The rearrangement joins TRBV20-1 to TRBJ2-7, with 11 bases that match TRBD2. Unmatched junction bases numbered 5, after V lost 4 bases and J lost 3 bases. The CDR3 length is 14 residues. Germline loops: CDR1 DFQATT, CDR2 SNEGSKA (reference sequence).